A selection of T cell receptor beta chains follows, all from one sample in a study of control samples from healthy donors and cancer patients. Sequencing was performed with immunoSEQ multiplex PCR; in TCRdb, only in-frame clones are kept and a portion is missing. The profile shows around 58,000 clones, around 96% of them singletons. Sequencing was performed on blood. The source is a woman between 18 and 29 years old in good health. CDR3s include the opening cysteine and the closing phenylalanine or tryptophan. Each record gives: V gene, clone size, D gene, J gene, CDR3 protein, CDR3 DNA. D genes are given only for firm matches. Clone size is stated in some rows and not others, as once, few, many or a class when expanded.

TRBV7-9,.,TRBD1,TRBJ2-3,CASSLRTGGTLADTQYF,TGTGCCAGCAGCTTAAGGACAGGGGGAACCTTGGCAGATACGCAGTATTTT
TRBV6-4,.,.,TRBJ1-6,CASSDRAGSNSPLHF,TGTGCCAGCAGTGACCGGGCAGGGAGCAATTCACCCCTCCACTTT
TRBV6-5,.,.,TRBJ2-6,CASSSGAYSGANVLTF,TGTGCCAGCAGTTCGGGGGCATACTCTGGGGCCAACGTCCTGACTTTC
TRBV27,once,TRBD1,TRBJ1-2,CASRSTGARYGYTF,TGTGCCAGCAGATCGACAGGGGCGCGGTATGGCTACACCTTC
TRBV6-2/TRBV6-3,.,.,TRBJ1-1,CASGLTGNEAFF,TGTGCCAGCGGCCTTACAGGGAATGAAGCTTTCTTT
TRBV18,.,.,TRBJ1-1,CASSPKQNTEAFF,TGTGCCAGCTCGCCTAAGCAGAACACTGAAGCTTTCTTT
TRBV7-2,.,TRBD2,TRBJ2-3,CASSSGLAGTYTDTQYF,TGTGCCAGCAGCTCGGGACTAGCGGGGACGTACACAGATACGCAGTATTTT
TRBV5-4,.,TRBD1,TRBJ2-6,CASSSQGAGANVLTF,TGTGCCAGCAGCTCCCAGGGGGCTGGGGCCAACGTCCTGACTTTC
TRBV11-1,.,TRBD1,TRBJ1-2,CASSIGQAGNYGYTF,TGTGCCAGCAGCATTGGACAGGCTGGTAACTATGGCTACACCTTC
TRBV30,.,.,TRBJ1-2,CAWSDSGPYGYTF,TGTGCCTGGAGTGACTCGGGACCCTATGGCTACACCTTC
TRBV6-6,.,.,TRBJ1-1,CAIQGALTEAFF,TGTGCCATACAGGGAGCCCTCACTGAAGCTTTCTTT
TRBV30,once,.,TRBJ2-1,CAWSLPVGEQFF,TGTGCCTGGAGTCTTCCAGTTGGTGAGCAGTTCTTC
TRBV4-1,once,TRBD2,TRBJ2-5,CASSQARGVGAGETQYF,TGCGCCAGCAGCCAAGCACGGGGGGTAGGGGCTGGGGAGACCCAGTACTTC
TRBV19,.,TRBD1,TRBJ1-5,CASADRVRDQPQHF,TGTGCCAGTGCTGACAGGGTTCGCGATCAGCCCCAGCATTTT
TRBV7-6,.,TRBD1,TRBJ1-5,CASSLEAGGFSNQPQHF,TGTGCCAGCAGCTTAGAGGCAGGGGGGTTTAGCAATCAGCCCCAGCATTTT
TRBV7-6,.,TRBD1,TRBJ1-1,CASSSGQEGAGMGAFF,TGTGCCAGCAGCTCCGGACAGGAAGGAGCCGGGATGGGTGCTTTCTTT
TRBV18,.,TRBD1,TRBJ1-4,CASSRDREKLFF,TGTGCCAGCTCCCGGGACAGGGAAAAACTGTTTTTT
TRBV20-1,.,.,TRBJ1-1,CSASKQGKAFF,TGCAGTGCTAGTAAGCAGGGAAAAGCTTTCTTT
TRBV24-1,.,.,TRBJ1-1,CATKKTGDTEAFF,TGTGCCACCAAAAAGACAGGCGACACTGAAGCTTTCTTT
TRBV30,.,.,TRBJ2-5,CAWSVLVETQYF,TGTGCCTGGAGTGTGTTAGTAGAGACCCAGTACTTC
TRBV2,.,.,TRBJ2-2,CASTRGLNTGELFF,TGTGCCAGCACCCGGGGGTTGAACACCGGGGAGCTGTTTTTT
TRBV19,.,.,TRBJ2-7,CASTLGGDSYEQYF,TGTGCCAGTACCCTCGGAGGGGACTCCTACGAGCAGTACTTC
TRBV27,.,.,TRBJ2-1,CASSPGAPEQFF,TGTGCCAGCAGTCCCGGGGCCCCGGAGCAGTTCTTC